These T cell receptor beta chains were read from a single sample in a study of T cell responses to AZD1222 COVID-19 vaccine. Profiled with immunoSEQ multiplex PCR; TCRdb holds only in-frame clones, not every one. Among about 140,000 clones listed, 75% to 90% were seen once. The sequencing here drew on peripheral blood, taken on day 0 of AZD1222 vaccination. These receptors originate from an adult in good health. CDR3s leave out the opening cysteine and the closing phenylalanine or tryptophan.

j_call: TRBJ1-5
v_call: TRBV27
cdr3_aa: ASSFARTGVNNQPQH

j_call: TRBJ1-5
v_call: TRBV28
cdr3_aa: ASRSQGAQPQH

j_call: TRBJ2-2
v_call: TRBV6-5
cdr3_aa: ASSYTPSGGAGELF

j_call: TRBJ2-1
v_call: TRBV12-3/TRBV12-4
cdr3_aa: ASSSSRVGEQF

j_call: TRBJ1-5
v_call: TRBV6-2/TRBV6-3
cdr3_aa: ASSLGGLGNQPQH

j_call: TRBJ2-7
v_call: TRBV19
cdr3_aa: ASGGLAENYEQY

j_call: TRBJ1-2
v_call: TRBV6-5
cdr3_aa: ASSRGQVYGYT

j_call: TRBJ1-1
v_call: TRBV2
cdr3_aa: ASSEGKYRVNTEAF

j_call: TRBJ1-1
v_call: TRBV5-1
cdr3_aa: ASSLTPGRGEAF

j_call: TRBJ2-1
v_call: TRBV19
cdr3_aa: ASSIFGSSYNEQF

j_call: TRBJ1-1
v_call: TRBV4-1
cdr3_aa: ASSQARQGGKTF

j_call: TRBJ1-2
v_call: TRBV28
cdr3_aa: ASRSGLGYT

j_call: TRBJ1-4
v_call: TRBV25-1
cdr3_aa: ASSTRGEKLF

j_call: TRBJ2-2
v_call: TRBV28
cdr3_aa: ASSLWGTSGNTGELF

j_call: TRBJ2-7
v_call: TRBV14
cdr3_aa: ASSQAIARDSYEQY

j_call: TRBJ1-1
v_call: TRBV4-2
cdr3_aa: ASSQDVWTIGLNTEAF

j_call: TRBJ1-5
v_call: TRBV7-2
cdr3_aa: ASSLYGTTDSNQPQH

j_call: TRBJ1-4
v_call: TRBV12-3/TRBV12-4
cdr3_aa: ASQGHRNEKLF

j_call: TRBJ2-1
v_call: TRBV7-2
cdr3_aa: ASSNRDYWSVSEQF

j_call: TRBJ2-7
v_call: TRBV4-1
cdr3_aa: ASSPGQVLSSYEQY

j_call: TRBJ2-3
v_call: TRBV1
cdr3_aa: TSSQGLAGACTDTQY

j_call: TRBJ1-2
v_call: TRBV10-2
cdr3_aa: ASSLDKNYGYT

j_call: TRBJ2-7
v_call: TRBV27
cdr3_aa: ASRPLPGGRYEQY

j_call: TRBJ1-2
v_call: TRBV6-1
cdr3_aa: ASSADTPEANYGYT

j_call: TRBJ1-1
v_call: TRBV6-5
cdr3_aa: ASSYGGANTEAF

j_call: TRBJ1-2
v_call: TRBV15
cdr3_aa: ATSRKGLGGYT

j_call: TRBJ2-2
v_call: TRBV4-1
cdr3_aa: ASSQVMPNWGGTGELF

j_call: TRBJ2-4
v_call: TRBV3-1/TRBV3-2
cdr3_aa: ASSQVSGMRINIQY

j_call: TRBJ1-2
v_call: TRBV29-1
cdr3_aa: SVEETGFGGYT

j_call: TRBJ2-7
v_call: TRBV30
cdr3_aa: AWSKTGVPYEQY

j_call: TRBJ1-1
v_call: TRBV5-1
cdr3_aa: ASSLAGRENTEAF

j_call: TRBJ2-1
v_call: TRBV30
cdr3_aa: AWSVSRGTYNEQF

j_call: TRBJ1-5
v_call: TRBV2
cdr3_aa: ASKGQVNQPQH

j_call: TRBJ1-1
v_call: TRBV5-1
cdr3_aa: ASRKRQGADTEAF

j_call: TRBJ2-7
v_call: TRBV2
cdr3_aa: ASSERTGVYEQY